The 22 T cell receptor beta chains presented below share a single source sample, sequenced in a study of early T cells in non-severe SARS-CoV-2 infection. TCRdb reprocessed the 5' RACE reads with MiXCR, giving one entry per CDR3 protein. Of more than 65,000 distinct CDR3 sequences listed, over 9% are singletons. The specimen sequenced was whole blood. Receptors originate from an adult who was a healthcare worker with PCR-confirmed SARS-CoV-2 infection or an uninfected control (not recorded which).

The sample holds a few counts of this clonotype. The chain links TRBV7-8 to TRBJ2-5; TRBD2 matches 8 bases. The CDR3 covers 14 residues. V was pared by 5 bases and J by 4 bases, with 6 bases of the junction left unmatched. Germline V gene data show CDR1 as SGHVS and CDR2 as FQNEAQ. The CDR3: CASSRGGQIETQYF. CDR3 nucleotide sequence: TGTGCCAGCAGCCGGGGGGGGCAGATAGAGACCCAGTACTTC.

The chain has TRBV7-6 and TRBJ2-7, with 7 bases identical to TRBD1. V lost 1 base and J lost 6; bases outside the gene matches: 9. This CDR3 is built from 15 residues. Germline lookup yields CDR1 SGHVS and CDR2 FNYEAQ. The CDR3 reads CASSLGAQGSGEQYF. DNA of the CDR3: TGTGCCAGCAGCTTAGGGGCACAGGGGTCGGGCGAGCAGTACTTC.

In its sample, this clonotype was seen many times. V is TRBV6-2 or TRBV6-3 and J is TRBJ1-5, with D unresolved. The CDR3 contains 14 residues. V shed 4 bases and J shed 1 base, with 8 bases lying between them. CDR1 MNHEY and CDR2 SVGEGT come from the germline V gene. The CDR3 nucleotides read TGTGCCAGCAGTTGGTCGGGGAGCAATCAGCCCCAGCATTTT. Protein product: CASSWSGSNQPQHF.

The sample holds a few counts of this clonotype. This rearrangement joins TRBV2 to TRBJ2-1; possibly TRBD2 for D (6 bases). The CDR3 totals 13 residues. Germline V gene lookup returns CDR1 SNHLY and CDR2 FYNNEI. Trimming removed 6 bases from V and 3 bases from J, with 9 bases in between. CDR3: CASSGSDYNEQFF. The CDR3 DNA sequence: TGTGCCAGCAGCGGGAGTGACTACAATGAGCAGTTCTTC.

This sequence joins TRBV4-2 and TRBJ2-7; D may be TRBD2 (6 bases). This CDR3 is 16 amino acids long. Germline V gene data show CDR1 as LGHNA and CDR2 as YNFKEQ. Trimming shortened V by 0 bases and J by 8 bases, and 20 bases separated the two germline ends. CDR3 sequence reads: CASSQEWRNEGRKQYF. CDR3 bases: TGTGCCAGCAGCCAAGAGTGGCGGAACGAGGGGAGGAAGCAGTACTTC.

The J gene is TRBJ2-7, the V gene TRBV20-1; 9 nucleotides line up with TRBD1. There are 13 residues in the CDR3. In germline, CDR1 is DFQATT, CDR2 SNEGSKA (reference sequence). Trimming took 6 bases from V and 2 from J; bases not matched to a gene: 5. The CDR3 DNA reads as TGCAGTGCGCCGGACAGGGGCCCCTACGAGCAGTACTTC. Protein: CSAPDRGPYEQYF.

This clonotype has a count of ten or more. The chain links TRBV28 to TRBJ2-7, with D uncertain. With 8 bases removed from V and 2 bases from J, the gap between germline ends came to 16 bases. Germline V gene lookup returns CDR1 MDHEN and CDR2 SYDVKM. This CDR3 region has 14 residues. DNA for the CDR3: TGTGCCAGCCTTCGGCCCGGGCCACCCTACGAGCAGTACTTC. Its protein is CASLRPGPPYEQYF. The full variable domain, in which reference TRBV28 and TRBJ2-7 provide the parts outside the CDR3, is DVKVTQSSRYLVKRTGEKVFLECVQDMDHENMFWYRQDPGLGLRLIYFSYDVKMKEKGDIPEGYSVSREKKERFSLILESASTNQTSMYLCASLRPGPPYEQYFGPGTRLTVT.

This clonotype was counted between two and nine times. The CDR3 sequence is CARGGVTDTQYF. As DNA, the CDR3 is TGTGCTAGGGGGGGGGTCACAGATACGCAGTATTTT. V and J are TRBV12-5 and TRBJ2-3; 7 bases match TRBD2. The CDR3 is 12 residues long. The junction had 2 bases not matched to a gene; V was cut back by 9 bases and J by 2 bases. Germline loops: CDR1 LGHNT, CDR2 FRNRAP.

This clonotype was detected only a few times. V gene TRBV29-1 combines with J gene TRBJ1-2; TRBD1 aligns across 9 bases. V lost 5 bases and J lost 1; bases outside the gene matches: 8. This CDR3 is built from 15 residues. CDR1 is SQVTM, CDR2 ANQGSEA, per germline. The CDR3 bases are TGCAGCGTTCGCAGGTGGACAGGGGATAACTATGGCTACACCTTC. Its protein product is CSVRRWTGDNYGYTF. The full variable domain, completed using reference TRBV29-1 and TRBJ1-2, is SAVISQKPSRDICQRGTSLTIQCQVDSQVTMMFWYRQQPGQSLTLIATANQGSEATYESGFVIDKFPISRPNLTFSTLTVSNMSPEDSSIYLCSVRRWTGDNYGYTFGSGTRLTVV.

This clonotype appeared many times. The chain joins TRBV5-6 to TRBJ2-1; 9 bases are a match to TRBD2. CDR1 and CDR2 from the germline V gene are SGHDT and YYEEEE. CDR3 length equals 16 residues. The J segment lost 7 bases and the V segment lost 3 bases, leaving 11 bases of the junction unmatched. CDR3 nucleotides: TGTGCCAGCAGCTCCTACGGCGGGAGGGCCCTGAATGAGCAGTTCTTC. Protein sequence: CASSSYGGRALNEQFF.

There are many counts of this clonotype. The J gene is TRBJ2-3, the V gene TRBV11-2; 11 bases match TRBD2. CDR1 is SGHAT, CDR2 FQNNGV, per germline. The CDR3 totals 18 residues. J gave up 5 bases and V 5 bases, and 15 bases lay outside the gene matches. CDR3 bases: TGTGCCAGCAGCCCATCACCGGGACTAGCGGTTTGGATAGATACGCAGTATTTT. Its protein is CASSPSPGLAVWIDTQYF.

This clonotype occurred a few times. The chain recombines TRBV15 with TRBJ2-2, with D possibly being TRBD1 (6 bases). CDR1 LNHNV and CDR2 YYDKDF come from the germline V gene (reference sequence). The CDR3 totals 16 residues. V lost 9 bases to trimming and J lost 0 bases, with 17 bases between them. CDR3 protein: CATPPRTAANTGELFF. Written as DNA, the CDR3 is TGTGCCACTCCCCCGCGGACAGCCGCGAACACCGGGGAGCTGTTTTTT.

This sequence joins TRBV5-3 and TRBJ2-7, with a weak D call TRBD1 (6 bases). TRBV5-3 is an open reading frame, and its role is uncertain. V was clipped by 1 base and J by 2 bases, with 16 bases between them. CDR3 length equals 16 residues. CDR3 DNA sequence: TGTGCCAGAAGCTTGTATGCCAGGGGTGAACCCTACGAGCAGTACTTC. It yields the protein CARSLYARGEPYEQYF.

The chain joins TRBV28 to TRBJ1-3; 8 positions agree with TRBD1. CDR1 is MDHEN and CDR2 is SYDVKM in the germline V gene. Trimming cost V 6 bases and J 9 bases; bases outside gene matches: 7. The CDR3 is 13 amino acids. CDR3 nucleotides: TGTGCCAGCAGCCTCACCGACAGGGGCACCATATATTTT. It yields the protein CASSLTDRGTIYF.

This clonotype has ten or more counts. J is TRBJ2-7 and V is TRBV7-2; perhaps TRBD1 as D (5 bases). Germline CDR1 reads SGHTA; CDR2 reads FQGNSA. This CDR3 spans 11 amino acids. Trimming cost V 4 bases and J 12 bases, with 13 bases left between them. The CDR3 DNA reads TGTGCCAGCAGCTCCCTGGGGCTTTCGTACTTC. Protein: CASSSLGLSYF.

J is TRBJ2-2 and V is TRBV28, with D perhaps matching TRBD2 (6 bases). The CDR3 is 16 residues long. Trimming took off 6 bases at V and 3 bases at J, with 17 bases between the two ends. Germline assignment: CDR1 MDHEN and CDR2 SYDVKM. The CDR3 bases are TGTGCCAGCAGGCTCCTAGGTTGGGGGGACACCGGGGAGCTGTTTTTT. Translating it yields CASRLLGWGDTGELFF.

V gene TRBV27 combines with J gene TRBJ2-1; TRBD2 agrees at 9 bases. CDR1 and CDR2 (germline): MNHEY, SMNVEV (reference sequence). CDR3 length: 16 residues. V was clipped by 2 bases and J by 5 bases; unmatched bases: 7. CDR3 bases: TGTGCCAGCAGTTTAACCCGGACTAGCGCTAACAATGAGCAGTTCTTC. Protein product: CASSLTRTSANNEQFF.

This clonotype came up many times. This sequence joins TRBV7-2 and TRBJ2-5, with unresolved D. CDR3 size: 14 residues. With 3 bases removed from V and 5 bases from J, the gap between germline ends came to 13 bases. The germline CDR1 and CDR2 sequences are SGHTA and FQGNSA. CDR3 coding DNA: TGTGCCAGCAGCTTCTCCCCGTCCCTGGAGACCCAGTACTTC. Residues: CASSFSPSLETQYF.

This clonotype was seen repeatedly, ten times or more. The rearrangement joins TRBV30 to TRBJ2-7; 8 bases are shared with TRBD2. The CDR3 loop spans 14 amino acids. Germline trimming cut 3 bases from V and 6 bases from J; bases unmatched to any gene: 10. Germline V CDR1 and CDR2: GTSNPN, SVGIG (reference sequence). CDR3 coding DNA: TGTGCCTGGAGGGAGACTAGCGCCGCCGGCGAGCAGTACTTC. Its protein product is CAWRETSAAGEQYF.

This clonotype has at least ten counts. The chain joins TRBV20-1 to TRBJ2-1, with TRBD2 matching 10 bases. The CDR3 has 19 residues. Germline values: CDR1 DFQATT, CDR2 SNEGSKA (reference sequence). V lost 0 bases, J lost 0 bases, and 11 bases stayed unmatched. DNA for the CDR3: TGCAGTGCTAGAGATTCACACCTACTAGCGGGAAGCTCCTACAATGAGCAGTTCTTC. Amino acid sequence: CSARDSHLLAGSSYNEQFF.

This clonotype was observed many times. The CDR3 DNA sequence: TGTGCCAGCAGCCCCCCCAAACGGACAGGGAGGGTTGGCTACACCTTC. Protein: CASSPPKRTGRVGYTF. The rearrangement uses TRBV4-2 and TRBJ1-2, with 8 bases lining up with TRBD1. There are 16 residues in the CDR3. Looked up from germline, CDR1 is LGHNA and CDR2 is YNFKEQ. V lost 4 bases and J lost 7; bases outside the gene matches: 14.

Of note for this clonotype: At one end the junction does not follow the germline gene, possibly because of a read error. The V call is TRBV28, the J call TRBJ2-3, with 10 bases matching TRBD2. Per germline, CDR1 MDHEN and CDR2 SYDVKM. The CDR3 spans 19 residues. DNA for the CDR3: TGTGCCAGCAGTCGTTTGGGAAGCGGGAGGGCGGTGGGGACAGGTACGCAGTATTTT. This codes for CASSRLGSGRAVGTGTQYF.